What follows are 3 T cell receptor beta chains derived from one specimen sequenced in a study of CD8+ T cells in alopecia areata. Following RNA extraction, reverse transcription yielded cDNA that acted as the sequencing template. Produced via immunoSEQ multiplex PCR; TCRdb's table is partial and in-frame only. The data hold 200,000 to 250,000 clones, with 64% observed a single time. The treatment denotes: oral pan-JAK inhibitor, 5-10 mg twice daily. The sample in question was CD4+ T cells sorted from blood, obtained at week 4, from a patient treated with tofacitinib. The receptors stem from a human donor with alopecia areata.

The chain recombines TRBV4-2 with TRBJ1-1; no definite D call. The CDR3 covers 14 residues. V dropped 0 bases and J dropped 2 bases, with 7 bases sitting between them. Germline V gene data show CDR1 as LGHNA and CDR2 as YNFKEQ. As DNA, the CDR3 is TGTGCCAGCAGCCAAGATTTAACTAACACTGAAGCTTTCTTT. Its protein product is CASSQDLTNTEAFF.

This clone was picked up a small number of times. The chain combines TRBV5-1 with TRBJ1-2; tentatively, D is TRBD1 (6 bases). The germline V gene encodes CDR1 SGHRS and CDR2 YFSETQ. V was clipped by 4 bases and J by 7 bases, with 14 bases between them. The CDR3 is made up of 13 amino acids. The CDR3 here is CASSEGGSGGYTF. The CDR3 coding sequence is TGCGCCAGCAGCGAGGGGGGTTCCGGTGGCTACACCTTC. Looking up the rest from reference TRBV5-1 and TRBJ1-2 gives the full variable domain: KAGVTQTPRYLIKTRGQQVTLSCSPISGHRSVSWYQQTPGQGLQFLFEYFSETQRNKGNFPGRFSGRQFSNSRSEMNVSTLELGDSALYLCASSEGGSGGYTFGSGTRLTVV.

This clone was observed a few times. This CDR3 is CSVAPSYQETQYF. CDR3 bases: TGCAGCGTTGCCCCTTCGTACCAAGAGACCCAGTACTTC. The genes are TRBV29-1 and TRBJ2-5; D unclear. Between the trimmed V and J ends, which lost 4 bases and 0 bases, there was a span of 9 bases. This CDR3 has 13 amino acids. Germline CDR1 and CDR2: SQVTM and ANQGSEA.